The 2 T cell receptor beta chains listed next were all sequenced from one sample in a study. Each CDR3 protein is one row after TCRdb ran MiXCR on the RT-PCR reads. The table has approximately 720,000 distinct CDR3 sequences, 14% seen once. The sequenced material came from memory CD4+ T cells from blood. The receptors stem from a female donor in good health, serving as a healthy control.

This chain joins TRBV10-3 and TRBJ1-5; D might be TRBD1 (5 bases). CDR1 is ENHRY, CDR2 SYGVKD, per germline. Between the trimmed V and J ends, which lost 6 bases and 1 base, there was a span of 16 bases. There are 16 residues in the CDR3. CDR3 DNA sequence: TGTGCCATCAGGGGGGAAGGGGTTGGAAGCAATCAGCCCCAGCATTTT. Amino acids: CAIRGEGVGSNQPQHF.

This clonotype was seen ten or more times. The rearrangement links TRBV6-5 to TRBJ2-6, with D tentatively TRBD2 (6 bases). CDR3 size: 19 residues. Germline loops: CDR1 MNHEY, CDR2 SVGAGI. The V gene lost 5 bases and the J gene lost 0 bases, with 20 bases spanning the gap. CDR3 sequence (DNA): TGTGCCAGCAGTCCCTGGGGAGGCCCTTCGTTCTCTGGGGCCAACGTCCTGACTTTC. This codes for CASSPWGGPSFSGANVLTF.